This T cell receptor beta chain was sequenced for a study of glioma-infiltrating T cells after dendritic cell vaccination. Assay: immunoSEQ multiplex PCR; the TCRdb copy retains only in-frame clones and omits some. The sample lists around 100,000 clones, around 81% occurring once. In its sample, this clone was seen once. The germline V gene encodes CDR1 LNHDA and CDR2 SQIVND (reference sequence). Trimming left V 5 bases short and J 1 base short, with 11 bases between. This CDR3 contains 15 residues. The chain recombines TRBV19 with TRBJ2-2; D is perhaps TRBD1 (6 bases). This TCR derives from a human donor with glioblastoma. The material was blood, obtained before dendritic cell vaccination. The CDR3 DNA reads TGTGCCAGTAGTGCGCGACAGGTGAACACCGGGGAGCTGTTTTTT. Translated, it gives CASSARQVNTGELFF. The full variable domain, in which reference TRBV19 and TRBJ2-2 provide the parts outside the CDR3, is DGGITQSPKYLFRKEGQNVTLSCEQNLNHDAMYWYRQDPGQGLRLIYYSQIVNDFQKGDIAEGYSVSREKKESFPLTVTSAQKNPTAFYLCASSARQVNTGELFFGEGSRLTVL.